The 30 T cell receptor beta chains below come from one sample, sequenced in a study of T-cell memory formation after mild COVID-19. Using its own MiXCR run on the 5' RACE reads, TCRdb lists one record per CDR3 protein. The sample shows about 270,000 distinct CDR3 sequences, around 16% of them seen only once. The specimen was PBMCs or a T cell subset sorted from them (not recorded which). All receptors come from a man between 18 and 29 years old who had mild COVID-19 (a few samples of this study predate the infection). Cell type and time point are not known.

The gene calls are TRBV20-1 and TRBJ2-5; D might be TRBD1 or TRBD2, each matching 5 bases. This CDR3 is 15 amino acids long. Germline lookup yields CDR1 DFQATT and CDR2 SNEGSKA (reference sequence). V was shortened by 1 base and J by 7 bases, with 19 bases between the two germline ends. In nucleotides, the CDR3 is TGCAGTGCTAGAGGCCGGGACGGAGCGTGGGGGACCCAGTACTTC. As protein: CSARGRDGAWGTQYF.

The rearrangement uses TRBV20-1 and TRBJ1-5, with D perhaps TRBD1 (5 bases). The germline gives CDR1 DFQATT, CDR2 SNEGSKA (reference sequence). The CDR3 loop spans 14 amino acids. The V end lost 0 bases, the J end lost 5 bases, and 11 bases lay between the germline ends. The CDR3 protein is CSARDHLRDQPQHF. The CDR3 DNA reads as TGCAGTGCTAGAGATCATCTCAGGGATCAGCCCCAGCATTTT.

The J gene is TRBJ2-7, the V gene TRBV5-1, with 13 positions matching TRBD2. V shed 4 bases, J shed 2 bases, and the junction held 3 bases outside the gene matches. This CDR3 is built from 15 residues. Germline CDR1 and CDR2: SGHRS and YFSETQ. As DNA, the CDR3 is TGCGCCAGCAGCCCTGGACTAGCGGGGGCCTACGAGCAGTACGTC. Amino acids: CASSPGLAGAYEQYV.

The table lists this clonotype with a few counts. The chain uses TRBV30 and TRBJ1-1, with 8 bases that match TRBD1. The CDR3 extends over 15 amino acids. Losses at the gene ends were 0 bases for V and 6 bases for J; bases not matched to a gene: 9. Germline CDR1 is GTSNPN and CDR2 is SVGIG (reference sequence). The CDR3 DNA sequence: TGTGCCTGGAGTGTACCGGACAGGGAGGGGGCTGAAGCTTTCTTT. Its protein product is CAWSVPDREGAEAFF. Full variable domain (outside the CDR3, taken from reference TRBV30 and TRBJ1-1): SQTIHQWPATLVQPVGSPLSLECTVEGTSNPNLYWYRQAAGRGLQLLFYSVGIGQISSEVPQNLSASRPQDRQFILSSKKLLLSDSGFYLCAWSVPDREGAEAFFGQGTRLTVV.

This clonotype was counted only a few times. This chain uses TRBV20-1 with TRBJ2-5; 9 nucleotides agree with TRBD2. CDR3 size: 16 residues. CDR1 DFQATT and CDR2 SNEGSKA come from the germline V gene (reference sequence). Trimming took 5 bases from V and 2 from J; bases not matched to a gene: 12. The DNA for the CDR3 is TGCAGTGCTTTACTGGGAATAGCGGGAGTTCAAGAGACCCAGTACTTC. Residues: CSALLGIAGVQETQYF.

This clonotype was counted a few times. The rearrangement links TRBV28 to TRBJ2-4, with D possibly TRBD1 on 5 matching bases. V dropped 3 bases and J dropped 3 bases, with 12 bases sitting between them. This CDR3 spans 15 amino acids. In germline, CDR1 is MDHEN, CDR2 SYDVKM. The CDR3 DNA reads TGTGCCAGCAGTTTCCGACAGCTTGACAAAAACATTCAGTACTTC. Translating gives CASSFRQLDKNIQYF. Variable domain in full (rest from reference TRBV28 and TRBJ2-4): DVKVTQSSRYLVKRTGEKVFLECVQDMDHENMFWYRQDPGLGLRLIYFSYDVKMKEKGDIPEGYSVSREKKERFSLILESASTNQTSMYLCASSFRQLDKNIQYFGAGTRLSVL.

The gene calls are TRBV4-1 and TRBJ1-3; TRBD1 is a possible D gene (6 bases). Trimming shortened V by 6 bases and J by 1 base, and 16 bases separated the two germline ends. Germline V gene sequence: CDR1 MGHRA, CDR2 YSYEKL. The CDR3 is 16 amino acids. CDR3 amino acids: CASSRLQGGSGNTIYF. The CDR3 DNA sequence: TGCGCCAGCAGTCGTCTACAAGGGGGATCTGGAAACACCATATATTTT.

In nucleotides, the CDR3 is TGCGCCAGCAGCCAGTATGGGCGGAGCACAGATACGCAGTATTTT. It codes for CASSQYGRSTDTQYF. V gene TRBV4-3 combines with J gene TRBJ2-3; D gene ambiguous. Germline values: CDR1 LGHNA, CDR2 YSLEER. The CDR3 spans 15 residues. V shed 3 bases and J shed 0 bases, with 10 bases lying between them.

The rearrangement joins TRBV25-1 to TRBJ2-3; 7 nucleotides agree with TRBD1. Per the germline V gene, CDR1 is MGHDK and CDR2 is SYGVNS. Trimming at V came to 6 bases and at J to 6 bases, leaving 12 bases not matched to a gene. This CDR3 has 15 residues. In DNA, the CDR3 is TGTGCCAGCAGCTCCCGGGACAGTGCGGGTGATACGCAGTATTTT. Residues: CASSSRDSAGDTQYF.

V and J are TRBV7-6 and TRBJ2-5, with D perhaps TRBD1 or TRBD2 (5 bases each). Trimming left V 4 bases short and J 3 bases short, with 12 bases between. This CDR3 has 14 residues. CDR1 SGHVS and CDR2 FNYEAQ come from the germline V gene. CDR3 sequence reads: CASSSRDQEETQYF. The CDR3 bases are TGTGCCAGCAGCTCCCGGGACCAAGAAGAGACCCAGTACTTC.

The table lists this clonotype with a few counts. The V call is TRBV29-1, the J call TRBJ2-3; tentative D call: TRBD2 (5 bases). V was clipped by 5 bases and J by 0 bases, with 30 bases between them. This CDR3 spans 20 amino acids. Germline V gene data show CDR1 as SQVTM and CDR2 as ANQGSEA. The CDR3, as DNA: TGCAGCGTTCTCCTAAAACGGGGAAAAAGTCCCCGGGGTAGCACAGATACGCAGTATTTT. It codes for CSVLLKRGKSPRGSTDTQYF.

This clonotype was found a few times. The chain couples TRBV5-6 to TRBJ2-2; no reliable D call. V shed 4 bases and J shed 3 bases, with 10 bases lying between them. The CDR3 runs 14 residues. Germline V gene lookup returns CDR1 SGHDT and CDR2 YYEEEE. The DNA of the CDR3 is TGTGCCAGCAGCCCCGTCACCTACACCGGGGAGCTGTTTTTT. It yields the protein CASSPVTYTGELFF.

This clonotype was counted at least ten times. The V and J genes are TRBV28 and TRBJ1-5; D unresolved. Per the germline V gene, CDR1 is MDHEN and CDR2 is SYDVKM. With 4 bases removed from V and 0 bases from J, the gap between germline ends came to 10 bases. This CDR3 is 15 amino acids long. The CDR3, as DNA: TGTGCCAGCAGTTCGCATGGGAATAGCAATCAGCCCCAGCATTTT. Its protein product is CASSSHGNSNQPQHF.

The V and J genes are TRBV4-3 and TRBJ2-5, with D unclear. The V and J ends lost 0 bases and 5 bases respectively, with 10 bases between them. The CDR3 has 14 residues. Germline V gives CDR1 LGHNA, CDR2 YSLEER. CDR3: CASSQDRYPETQYF. The CDR3 coding sequence is TGCGCCAGCAGCCAAGACAGGTATCCGGAGACCCAGTACTTC.

This clonotype was recorded at least ten times. The V call is TRBV5-1, the J call TRBJ2-1; D unclear. Germline assignment: CDR1 SGHRS and CDR2 YFSETQ. CDR3 length: 14 amino acids. V lost 0 bases and J 7 bases, leaving 11 bases between the germline ends. The CDR3 nucleotides read TGCGCCAGCAGCTTGGTGGCAGGATCTAATGAGCAGTTCTTC. Translation gives CASSLVAGSNEQFF. The variable domain in full, with the rest retrieved from reference TRBV5-1 and TRBJ2-1, is KAGVTQTPRYLIKTRGQQVTLSCSPISGHRSVSWYQQTPGQGLQFLFEYFSETQRNKGNFPGRFSGRQFSNSRSEMNVSTLELGDSALYLCASSLVAGSNEQFFGPGTRLTVL.

This clonotype was seen only once. The chain couples TRBV6-6 to TRBJ1-4; 7 positions match TRBD1. In germline, CDR1 is MNHNY, CDR2 SVGAGI (reference sequence). The CDR3 is 13 residues long. V was pared by 7 bases and J by 5 bases, with 4 bases of the junction left unmatched. Here the CDR3 reads CASKGRGNEKLFF. CDR3 bases: TGTGCCAGCAAAGGCAGGGGGAATGAAAAACTGTTTTTT.

This clonotype appeared a few times. The chain uses TRBV5-1 and TRBJ2-1; D possibly matches TRBD1 or TRBD2 (5 bases each). Germline CDR1 is SGHRS and CDR2 is YFSETQ. The CDR3 contains 16 residues. V lost 0 bases to trimming and J lost 2 bases, with 12 bases between them. The CDR3 DNA sequence: TGCGCCAGCAGCTTGGGGGGGTACCTTGCCTACAATGAGCAGTTCTTC. Translation: CASSLGGYLAYNEQFF.

This clonotype has at least ten counts. The CDR3 coding sequence is TGTGCCAGCAGTTATTATCCACACCTGACAGATACGCAGTATTTT. Amino acids: CASSYYPHLTDTQYF. V usage is TRBV12-3 or TRBV12-4 and J usage is TRBJ2-3, with D hard to call. The CDR3 totals 15 residues. Trimming removed 4 bases at V and 3 bases at J, with 14 bases between.

The table lists this clonotype with a few counts. V is TRBV7-6 and J is TRBJ2-2; maybe TRBD1 (6 bases). With 5 bases removed from V and 4 bases from J, the gap between germline ends came to 23 bases. Germline V gives CDR1 SGHVS, CDR2 FNYEAQ. The CDR3 loop spans 18 amino acids. CDR3 nucleotide sequence: TGTGCCAGCAGCCCGAAAGCGGCACTGGGGGCGATCACCGGGGAGCTGTTTTTT. It yields the protein CASSPKAALGAITGELFF.

This clonotype was counted a few times. This chain links TRBV5-1 with TRBJ1-1; no firm D call. The V end lost 0 bases, the J end lost 10 bases, and 13 bases lay between the germline ends. The CDR3 has 13 residues. CDR1 is SGHRS and CDR2 is YFSETQ in the germline V gene. The CDR3 bases are TGCGCCAGCAGCTTGGAAGTACGGGGAGGAGCTTTCTTT. The encoded protein is CASSLEVRGGAFF.

The chain carries TRBV15 and TRBJ2-3; TRBD2 aligns across 7 bases. Germline CDR1 reads LNHNV; CDR2 reads YYDKDF (reference sequence). Trimming cost V 11 bases and J 4 bases; bases outside gene matches: 12. The CDR3 spans 14 residues. The CDR3 protein is CASNGGGFADTQYF. The CDR3 region has the DNA TGTGCCTCGAACGGCGGGGGATTTGCAGATACGCAGTATTTT.

This clonotype was observed a handful of times. This sequence joins TRBV12-3 or TRBV12-4 and TRBJ2-1; D is uncertain. V lost 6 bases and J lost 8, with 17 bases in between. This CDR3 has 14 amino acids. The CDR3: CASRVLGKDDEQFF. CDR3 coding DNA: TGTGCCAGCAGAGTTTTGGGCAAGGACGATGAGCAGTTCTTC.

The CDR3 region is CASSYSSYYGYTF. The CDR3 DNA sequence: TGTGCCAGCAGTTACTCGTCATACTATGGCTACACCTTC. V gene TRBV6-2 or TRBV6-3 combines with J gene TRBJ1-2; D not resolved. The CDR3 is 13 amino acids. Germline V gives CDR1 MNHEY, CDR2 SVGEGT. V lost 0 bases and J lost 3, with 5 bases in between.

V is TRBV12-3 or TRBV12-4 and J is TRBJ1-5; unclear D gene. Trimming took off 5 bases at V and 3 bases at J, with 17 bases between the two ends. The CDR3 spans 16 residues. This chain's CDR3 is CASSPTLGRFNQPQHF. The CDR3 region has the DNA TGTGCCAGCAGTCCTACTCTTGGACGGTTCAATCAGCCCCAGCATTTT.

J is TRBJ2-7 and V is TRBV15; the match to TRBD1 covers 7 bases. CDR1 and CDR2 from the germline V gene are LNHNV and YYDKDF (reference sequence). Trimming at V came to 4 bases and at J to 2 bases, leaving 2 bases not matched to a gene. The CDR3 runs to 13 residues. CDR3 bases: TGTGCCACCAGCACACAGGGGACCTACGAGCAGTACGTC. This gives the protein CATSTQGTYEQYV.

This rearrangement joins TRBV5-1 to TRBJ2-3, with TRBD1 matching 8 bases. This CDR3 contains 16 residues. The V gene's germline CDR1 is SGHRS and CDR2 YFSETQ. Trimming took 4 bases from V and 5 from J; bases not matched to a gene: 12. CDR3 DNA sequence: TGCGCCAGCAGCAAGGGCGACAGGGGTCTTGAAGATACGCAGTATTTT. It translates to CASSKGDRGLEDTQYF.

This clonotype turned up a few times. The V and J genes are TRBV10-2 and TRBJ2-5; either TRBD1 or TRBD2 may supply D (7 bases each). The CDR3 extends over 18 amino acids. Germline V CDR1 and CDR2: WSHSY, SAAADI. V was pared by 4 bases and J by 1 base, with 22 bases between. CDR3 nucleotide sequence: TGCGCCAGCAGTGGAGGGGGGGGCAGGGGGATATCCCAAGAGACCCAGTACTTC. Its protein is CASSGGGGRGISQETQYF.

The rearrangement joins TRBV6-5 to TRBJ2-7; the D gene is possibly TRBD1 (5 bases). V was cut by 0 bases and J by 5 bases, with 14 bases left in between. CDR1 MNHEY and CDR2 SVGAGI come from the germline V gene. This CDR3 spans 15 amino acids. This CDR3 reads CASSYSRSGAHEQYV. CDR3 bases: TGTGCCAGCAGTTACTCGAGGAGTGGGGCCCACGAGCAGTACGTC.

This clonotype was observed a handful of times. This chain uses TRBV5-1 with TRBJ1-1, with unresolved D. V shed 2 bases and J shed 5 bases, with 10 bases lying between them. CDR1 SGHRS and CDR2 YFSETQ come from the germline V gene. This CDR3 spans 13 amino acids. CDR3 amino acids: CASSFLEGTEAFF. CDR3 bases: TGCGCCAGCAGCTTTCTTGAGGGAACTGAAGCTTTCTTT.

This clonotype was seen ten or more times. This rearrangement joins TRBV12-3 or TRBV12-4 to TRBJ1-1; D gene unclear. V was clipped by 3 bases and J by 4 bases, with 12 bases between them. The CDR3 contains 14 residues. The CDR3 is CASSFGRRSTEAFF. Here the CDR3 DNA reads TGTGCCAGCAGTTTCGGGCGAAGGAGCACTGAAGCTTTCTTT.